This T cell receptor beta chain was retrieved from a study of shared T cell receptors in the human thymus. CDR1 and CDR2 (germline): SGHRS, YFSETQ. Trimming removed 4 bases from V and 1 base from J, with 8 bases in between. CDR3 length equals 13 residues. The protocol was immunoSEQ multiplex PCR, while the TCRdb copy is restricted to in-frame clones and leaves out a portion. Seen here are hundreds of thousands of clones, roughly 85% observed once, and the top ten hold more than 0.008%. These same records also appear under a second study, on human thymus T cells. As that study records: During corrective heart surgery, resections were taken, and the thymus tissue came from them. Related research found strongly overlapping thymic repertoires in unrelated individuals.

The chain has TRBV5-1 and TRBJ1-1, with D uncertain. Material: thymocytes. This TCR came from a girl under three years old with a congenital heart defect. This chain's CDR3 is CASSGSGNTEAFF. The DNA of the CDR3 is TGCGCCAGCAGCGGGTCGGGGAACACTGAAGCTTTCTTT.